Reported below is one T cell receptor beta chain. Its antigen is still unknown. The data were taken from a study of post-analysis software for immune sequencing data. Trimming removed 0 bases from V and 10 bases from J, with 14 bases in between. The germline CDR1 and CDR2 sequences are SGHRS and YFSETQ. The CDR3 has 14 amino acids. The study's findings and limits: For normalized Chao1 diversity, multiple sclerosis patients scored significantly lower than controls did. Five or six TRBV segments appeared more often in patients than in controls, and TRBV5-6, TRBV5-1 and TRBV20-1 were among these.

Tagging with unique molecular identifiers was a feature of the TCR beta cDNA libraries. With roughly 0.9 to 11 million T cells as the source, 450,000 to 600,000 cDNA molecules resulted. TCRdb re-analysed the PCR reads in MiXCR, keeping a single row per CDR3 protein. Of about 820,000 distinct CDR3 sequences listed, under 70% are singletons. This sequence joins TRBV5-1 and TRBJ2-1, with D perhaps matching TRBD1 or TRBD2 (5 bases each). The sequence derives from a girl under 18 with multiple sclerosis. Input material: blood. The CDR3: CASSLDGGSYEQFF. The CDR3 bases are TGCGCCAGCAGCTTGGATGGGGGATCCTACGAGCAGTTCTTC.